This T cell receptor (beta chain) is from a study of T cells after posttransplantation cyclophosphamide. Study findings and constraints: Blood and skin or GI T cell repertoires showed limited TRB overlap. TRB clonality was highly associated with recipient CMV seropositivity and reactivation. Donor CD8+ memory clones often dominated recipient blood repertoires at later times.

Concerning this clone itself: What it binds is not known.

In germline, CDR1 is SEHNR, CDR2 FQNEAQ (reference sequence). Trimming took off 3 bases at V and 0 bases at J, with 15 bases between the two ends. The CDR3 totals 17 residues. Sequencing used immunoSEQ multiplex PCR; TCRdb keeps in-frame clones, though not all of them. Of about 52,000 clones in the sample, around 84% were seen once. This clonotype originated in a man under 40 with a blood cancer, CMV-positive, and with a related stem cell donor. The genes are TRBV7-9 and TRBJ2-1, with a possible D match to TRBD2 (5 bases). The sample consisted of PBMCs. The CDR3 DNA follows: TGTGCCAGCAGCTTCGGTGGATGGACTGGCTCCTACAATGAGCAGTTCTTC. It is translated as CASSFGGWTGSYNEQFF.